This T cell receptor (beta chain) was sequenced during a study of T cell responses to AZD1222 COVID-19 vaccine. Findings and caveats of the study: Baseline seropositivity occurred in only a handful of AZD1222 recipients.

Whether given at about 4 or about 12 weeks, second doses were pooled. Looked up from germline, CDR1 is SGHDN and CDR2 is FVKESK. The CDR3 length is 13 residues. The ends were cut back, 0 bases at V and 4 bases at J, with 4 bases in the middle. The table came from immunoSEQ multiplex PCR; TCRdb's copy has only in-frame clones and leaves some out. Of some 170,000 clones listed, roughly 90% were seen once; the top ten hold around 4.4%. This clone was detected a few times. The antigen is unknown. The TCR sequence derives from an adult who received the AZD1222 COVID-19 vaccine. This sample comprised peripheral blood, obtained 28 days after the second AZD1222 dose. The V gene is TRBV14, the J gene TRBJ1-5; the D is unclear. In nucleotides, the CDR3 is TGTGCCAGCAGCCAAGATCATAATCAGCCCCAGCATTTT. Translating gives CASSQDHNQPQHF.